These 29 T cell receptor beta chains share one sample of origin, sequenced in a study of T cell changes during pregnancy in multiple sclerosis (dated by TCRdb to about 2019). Library prep was done by the immunoSEQ multiplex PCR assay. Here the immuneACCESS table is served through TCRdb, limited to in-frame sequences with V and J called. Missing clones are a known gap in these copies; in checked studies unresolved V genes cover under half, and the rest lacks a known reason. This sample has 89,000 or so clones in its table, and 91% of those were observed once. The ten largest clonotypes hold 3.5% to 4% of the sample. The sample here was PBMCs, taken in the first trimester of pregnancy. The receptors derive from a female donor in good health, serving as a control in a pregnancy study. Some clones in this sample may be carry-over from other donors' samples.

This chain joins TRBV27 and TRBJ2-2; D gene ambiguous. V shed 6 bases and J shed 4 bases, with 6 bases lying between them. CDR1 is MNHEY and CDR2 is SMNVEV in the germline V gene (reference sequence). The CDR3 runs 12 residues. The CDR3 protein is CASRVLTGELFF. The CDR3 nucleotides are TGTGCCAGCAGAGTACTCACCGGGGAGCTGTTTTTT.

This chain joins TRBV6-1 and TRBJ1-2; D gene unclear. This CDR3 contains 13 residues. CDR1 MNHNS and CDR2 SASEGT come from the germline V gene. The V end was cut by 2 bases, the J end by 2 bases, with 6 bases between. The CDR3 reads CASSERGNYGYTF. The CDR3, as DNA: TGTGCCAGCAGTGAACGGGGAAACTATGGCTACACCTTC.

The V gene is TRBV4-1, the J gene TRBJ1-2, with unresolved D. The length of the CDR3 is 16 residues. CDR1 MGHRA and CDR2 YSYEKL come from the germline V gene. V lost 0 bases and J 3 bases, leaving 14 bases between the germline ends. The CDR3 is CASSQDWTRVHYGYTF. Here the CDR3 DNA reads TGCGCCAGCAGCCAAGATTGGACGAGGGTGCACTATGGCTACACCTTC.

The chain carries TRBV27 and TRBJ2-7, with D tentatively TRBD1 (6 bases). The CDR3 has 14 residues. Trimming stripped 6 bases from V and 6 bases from J, with 18 bases between. Germline CDR1 reads MNHEY; CDR2 reads SMNVEV (reference sequence). Here the CDR3 DNA reads TGTGCCAGCAGCCGACAGGCTCGGGGTGGCGAGCAGTACTTC. Its translation: CASSRQARGGEQYF.

The J gene is TRBJ2-1, the V gene TRBV12-5, with D uncertain. The CDR3 runs to 16 residues. Deletions cut 0 bases from V and 5 bases from J, with 14 bases between. CDR1 is LGHNT, CDR2 FRNRAP, per germline. CDR3 protein: CASGLVLGTTNNEQFF. The CDR3 DNA is TGTGCTAGTGGTTTGGTATTAGGCACTACCAACAATGAGCAGTTCTTC.

The genes are TRBV2 and TRBJ2-7; D is perhaps TRBD1 (5 bases). With 3 bases removed from V and 3 bases from J, the gap between germline ends came to 9 bases. This CDR3 is 13 amino acids long. Germline CDR1 reads SNHLY; CDR2 reads FYNNEI. The CDR3, as DNA: TGTGCCAGCAGTGAGGGGCACAGCTACGAGCAGTACTTC. Protein product: CASSEGHSYEQYF.

The V gene is TRBV27, the J gene TRBJ2-2, with TRBD1 matching over 8 bases. Germline CDR1 MNHEY, CDR2 SMNVEV (reference sequence). The CDR3 has 18 amino acids. J gave up 0 bases and V 6 bases, and 12 bases lay outside the gene matches. In DNA form, the CDR3 reads TGTGCCAGCAGAACAGGGGGTGGGTTCAGAACGAACACCGGGGAGCTGTTTTTT. This sequence encodes CASRTGGGFRTNTGELFF.

The chain recombines TRBV27 with TRBJ1-4; D gene ambiguous. The germline CDR1 and CDR2 sequences are MNHEY and SMNVEV (reference sequence). V was clipped by 4 bases and J by 6 bases, with 9 bases between them. CDR3 length equals 13 residues. CDR3 sequence (DNA): TGTGCCAGCAGTTCCCGGTCCGATGAAAAACTGTTTTTT. This gives the protein CASSSRSDEKLFF. The full variable domain, rest sourced from reference TRBV27 and TRBJ1-4, is EAQVTQNPRYLITVTGKKLTVTCSQNMNHEYMSWYRQDPGLGLRQIYYSMNVEVTDKGDVPEGYKVSRKEKRNFPLILESPSPNQTSLYFCASSSRSDEKLFFGSGTQLSVL.

The chain uses TRBV19 and TRBJ1-5; D may be TRBD1 (6 bases). Germline lookup yields CDR1 LNHDA and CDR2 SQIVND (reference sequence). The CDR3 totals 15 residues. The V and J ends lost 3 bases and 3 bases respectively, with 12 bases between them. CDR3 residues: CASSMVSGANQPQHF. The CDR3 DNA sequence: TGTGCCAGTAGTATGGTGTCAGGGGCCAATCAGCCCCAGCATTTT.

This CDR3 reads CASSSGQDEAFF. The CDR3 DNA sequence: TGTGCCAGCAGTAGCGGACAGGATGAAGCTTTCTTT. V usage is TRBV28 and J usage is TRBJ1-1, with 7 bases aligning to TRBD1. CDR3 length equals 12 residues. Trimming at V came to 5 bases and at J to 7 bases, leaving 4 bases not matched to a gene. CDR1 and CDR2 from the germline V gene are MDHEN and SYDVKM.

The chain is built from TRBV4-2 and TRBJ2-5; 8 bases align to TRBD1. The CDR3 has 15 amino acids. Trimming cost V 2 bases and J 0 bases; bases outside gene matches: 2. The germline CDR1 and CDR2 sequences are LGHNA and YNFKEQ. In DNA, the CDR3 is TGTGCCAGCAGCCAAAACAGGGGGGACCAAGAGACCCAGTACTTC. It is translated as CASSQNRGDQETQYF.

V usage is TRBV5-1 and J usage is TRBJ1-2; a weak D match, TRBD1 (5 bases). This CDR3 region has 16 residues. Trimming left V 3 bases short and J 6 bases short, with 21 bases between. Germline assignment: CDR1 SGHRS and CDR2 YFSETQ. The CDR3 loop is CASSSEMTLLGHGYTF. The CDR3, as DNA: TGCGCCAGCAGCTCAGAGATGACTTTACTGGGGCATGGCTACACCTTC.

The chain couples TRBV7-9 to TRBJ2-1; 7 positions agree with TRBD1. The V gene end was trimmed by 3 bases and the J gene end by 9 bases; junction bases not matched to a gene: 11. The CDR3 is 15 amino acids. Germline values: CDR1 SEHNR, CDR2 FQNEAQ (reference sequence). Here the CDR3 DNA reads TGTGCCAGCAGCTTGGTAGGGGGCTTAGACGGTGAGCAGTTCTTC. Translation: CASSLVGGLDGEQFF.

The chain recombines TRBV27 with TRBJ2-3; 13 nucleotides line up with TRBD2. Germline V gene sequence: CDR1 MNHEY, CDR2 SMNVEV (reference sequence). J gave up 3 bases and V 6 bases, and 9 bases lay outside the gene matches. The CDR3 sequence is 17 residues long. The CDR3 protein is CASRRTSGRGQTDTQYF. The CDR3 nucleotides read TGTGCCAGCAGGCGGACTAGCGGGAGAGGCCAGACAGATACGCAGTATTTT.

This clone was detected only once. V and J are TRBV4-2 and TRBJ2-3, with D perhaps matching TRBD2 (6 bases). Per the germline V gene, CDR1 is LGHNA and CDR2 is YNFKEQ. The CDR3 extends over 15 amino acids. Trimming cost V 3 bases and J 2 bases, with 12 bases left between them. The CDR3 reads CASSQVEGSTDTQYF. The CDR3 DNA reads as TGTGCCAGCAGCCAGGTGGAGGGGTCCACAGATACGCAGTATTTT.

This clone was seen just once. The chain joins TRBV5-1 to TRBJ2-3, with D perhaps matching TRBD2 (5 bases). This CDR3 contains 15 residues. Per the germline V gene, CDR1 is SGHRS and CDR2 is YFSETQ. The V gene lost 0 bases and the J gene lost 5 bases, with 13 bases spanning the gap. The CDR3: CASSLELLGRDTQYF. CDR3 in DNA: TGCGCCAGCAGCTTGGAATTGCTAGGGAGAGATACGCAGTATTTT.

The chain joins TRBV9 to TRBJ2-7, with D perhaps matching TRBD1 (6 bases). Germline CDR1 SGDLS, CDR2 YYNGEE. The CDR3 totals 16 residues. The V and J ends lost 4 bases and 0 bases respectively, with 17 bases between them. As DNA, the CDR3 is TGTGCCAGCAGCCAAAGCACAGGGCCGGGCTCCTACGAGCAGTACTTC. Translation gives CASSQSTGPGSYEQYF.

The chain employs TRBV28 and TRBJ1-5; 10 nucleotides align to TRBD1. CDR3 length equals 15 residues. Looked up from germline, CDR1 is MDHEN and CDR2 is SYDVKM. After removal of 2 bases from V and 6 bases from J, the junction contained 4 bases not matched to a gene. CDR3 protein: CASSLPDRGTQPQHF. The CDR3 nucleotides are TGTGCCAGCAGTTTACCGGACAGGGGGACTCAGCCCCAGCATTTT.

The chain has TRBV6-1 and TRBJ1-1, with TRBD1 matching 9 bases. V lost 3 bases and J lost 3; bases outside the gene matches: 8. The CDR3 loop spans 16 amino acids. CDR1 is MNHNS and CDR2 is SASEGT in the germline V gene. The CDR3 coding sequence is TGTGCCAGCAGTGAGCAAACAGGGGGCTTAGACACTGAAGCTTTCTTT. This encodes CASSEQTGGLDTEAFF.

The sample holds a few counts of this clone. The chain couples TRBV6-4 to TRBJ2-1, with TRBD2 identical over 12 bases. V lost 5 bases and J lost 4; bases outside the gene matches: 3. Germline CDR1 reads MRHNA; CDR2 reads SNTAGT. The CDR3 has 15 residues. Here the CDR3 DNA reads TGTGCCAGCAGTTCCGGGACTAGCGGGTACAATGAGCAGTTCTTC. It encodes CASSSGTSGYNEQFF.

The chain links TRBV27 to TRBJ1-4; weak D call: TRBD1 (5 bases). The V and J ends lost 3 bases and 0 bases respectively, with 8 bases between them. CDR1 is MNHEY and CDR2 is SMNVEV in the germline V gene (reference sequence). This CDR3 contains 15 residues. Written as DNA, the CDR3 is TGTGCCAGCAGTTTGTGGGGCACAACTAATGAAAAACTGTTTTTT. This codes for CASSLWGTTNEKLFF.

The J gene is TRBJ2-3, the V gene TRBV11-2; perhaps TRBD2 as D (6 bases). The V end was cut by 5 bases, the J end by 5 bases, with 23 bases between. Looked up from germline, CDR1 is SGHAT and CDR2 is FQNNGV. The CDR3 is made up of 17 amino acids. As DNA, the CDR3 is TGTGCCAGCAGCCCTCGGGCGGGGCGGGAACGGCGAGATACGCAGTATTTT. Protein product: CASSPRAGRERRDTQYF.

V usage is TRBV30 and J usage is TRBJ2-5, with D possibly TRBD2 on 5 matching bases. Germline V CDR1 and CDR2: GTSNPN, SVGIG (reference sequence). Trimming stripped 3 bases from V and 7 bases from J, with 9 bases between. The CDR3 runs to 11 residues. The CDR3 nucleotides are TGTGCCTGGAGGGAGGTCGGGACCCAGTACTTC. As protein: CAWREVGTQYF.

V and J are TRBV11-2 and TRBJ1-1; D is undetermined. Per the germline V gene, CDR1 is SGHAT and CDR2 is FQNNGV. Trimming shortened V by 1 base and J by 8 bases, and 5 bases separated the two germline ends. The CDR3 runs 11 residues. The CDR3 nucleotides are TGTGCCAGCAGCTTAGTAACAGAAGCTTTCTTT. Amino acid sequence: CASSLVTEAFF.

The rearrangement links TRBV19 to TRBJ2-1; 12 bases line up with TRBD2. The CDR3 extends over 15 amino acids. V dropped 2 bases and J dropped 7; count of bases not matched to a gene: 3. Germline V gene lookup returns CDR1 LNHDA and CDR2 SQIVND (reference sequence). The CDR3 protein is CASSIRLAGGNEQFF. The CDR3 DNA sequence: TGTGCCAGTAGTATACGGCTAGCGGGGGGGAATGAGCAGTTCTTC.

The chain recombines TRBV5-1 with TRBJ2-4, with D possibly TRBD1 on 6 matching bases. V was trimmed by 2 bases and J by 0 bases, leaving 9 bases between them. Germline V gene lookup returns CDR1 SGHRS and CDR2 YFSETQ. The CDR3 is 15 residues long. CDR3 DNA sequence: TGCGCCAGCAGCTTTTTACAGGGAGCCAAAAACATTCAGTACTTC. Amino acids: CASSFLQGAKNIQYF.

The chain is built from TRBV21-1 and TRBJ2-7; no check of the table's D call, TRBD1, against the DNA was made. TRBV21-1 is shown as a pseudogene. This CDR3 region has 16 residues. The CDR3 region is CASSKVRQAPSYEQYF. CDR3 nucleotides: TGTGCCAGCAGCAAAGTAAGACAGGCACCTTCCTACGAGCAGTACTTC.

This clone was recorded once. The chain's CDR3 is CASRAPGGADGYTF. The CDR3 bases are TGTGCCAGCAGAGCCCCAGGGGGCGCGGATGGCTACACCTTC. The chain combines TRBV7-8 with TRBJ1-2; TRBD1 agrees at 8 bases. Trimming removed 6 bases from V and 6 bases from J; junction bases left unmatched: 9. This CDR3 is built from 14 residues. Germline V gene sequence: CDR1 SGHVS, CDR2 FQNEAQ.

The chain combines TRBV7-2 with TRBJ2-2; D not certain. The V gene's germline CDR1 is SGHTA and CDR2 FQGNSA. Trimming took 6 bases from V and 5 from J, leaving 13 bases between them. The CDR3 sequence is 14 residues long. CDR3 in DNA: TGTGCCAGCAGAGCGAGGAGTGGTACCGGGGAGCTGTTTTTT. It encodes CASRARSGTGELFF. Full variable domain (missing parts from reference TRBV7-2 and TRBJ2-2): GAGVSQSPSNKVTEKGKDVELRCDPISGHTALYWYRQSLGQGLEFLIYFQGNSAPDKSGLPSDRFSAERTGGSVSTLTIQRTQQEDSAVYLCASRARSGTGELFFGEGSRLTVL.